This T cell receptor (beta chain) was recorded in a study of T cell responses to AZD1222 COVID-19 vaccine (dated by TCRdb to about 2021). Describing the broader study: TCR sequencing was performed for approximately 240 trial participants, of whom roughly 200 were given two doses of AZD1222 and 26 were given two doses of MenACWY control vaccine. Trial participants were enrolled into age subgroups of 18-55, 56-69 and 70-plus years, which contained around 150, 29 and 61 TCR-sequenced participants, respectively. General study outcomes and caveats: Vaccine-associated CD4 TCRs spanned the whole spike protein, with dominant responses in regions 160-218 and 743-854. In the small 56-69-year group, the increase in depth fell short of significance, most likely because of low power. Because no day 14 peak-response samples were available, repertoires were characterized only after the peak T cell response. Nearly half of unique spike-specific TCRs reportedly recognized epitopes outside regions mutated in the B.1.351 and B.1.1.7 variants. Participants were mostly white British and included more females than males, and it was suggested by the authors that clonal diversity may have been underestimated. Conclusions about previously exposed vaccinees were limited because only six AZD1222 recipients were SARS-CoV-2 seropositive at baseline. A significant rise in spike-specific TCR breadth and depth was observed after two AZD1222 doses relative to day 0 and relative to MenACWY recipients.

The label giving this sample's time point can be read as: about 28 days (+/-7) after the second vaccine dose. AZD1222 recipients whose second dose came at about 4 weeks and those whose second dose came at about 12 weeks were combined into one group, since spike-specific TCR depth and breadth did not differ between the two schedules. Vaccinee samples came from UK trials COV001 and COV002, including a single-blind randomized controlled phase 2/3 trial of AZD1222 (ChAdOx1 nCoV-19) in healthy adults. For TCRbeta chain sequencing, PBMC samples were collected from trial participants at day 0 and at day 28 after the second dose. Notes on this clone: Its antigen is currently not known. No base quality information exists; no much larger clone differs at one position.

The CDR3 regions of human TCRbeta chains were subjected to immunosequencing. The original pipeline was this. Repertoire TCRs were checked for matches against a reference library of SARS-CoV-2-specific TCRs that had been generated using the MIRA antigen-specificity platform. Breadth meant the fraction of unique TCRs that were SARS-CoV-2-associated, whereas depth meant the fraction of total T cells that were SARS-CoV-2-associated. Each spike-specific TCR was assigned to its reactive spike region and to a CD4 or CD8 class using the MIRA data. Log10-transformed breadth and depth values were compared by one-way ANOVA with Sidak's multiple comparisons tests. What TCRdb holds here is the immuneACCESS table cut down to in-frame rearrangements. Part of the clones is not present; checked against another copy, under half of the missing clones reflect an unresolved V gene, and the others are unexplained. V, J and clone size were drawn from that table, and D and trimming were deduced from the DNA. This sample lists over 85,000 clones; approximately 94% were detected once. The ten largest clones add up to about 3% of the sample.

The clonotype originates from an adult who received the AZD1222 COVID-19 vaccine. This specimen was peripheral blood, taken 28 days after the second AZD1222 dose.

In nucleotides, the sequence is TGTGCCAGCAGCTTGGCCCGGGACACTGAAGCTTTCTTT. This yields the protein CASSLARDTEAFF. The chain is assembled from TRBV5-8 and TRBJ1-1; no D gene can be assigned with confidence. Reading from cysteine to phenylalanine, the CDR3 counts 13 amino acids. Only the CDR3 portion is preserved as DNA: 39 bases, with reading frame beginning at the first base. Trimming at the junction amounts to 0 bases on V and 3 bases on J, and the germline ends lie 6 bases apart. CDR1 and CDR2 are read off the germline V gene as SGHTS and YDEGEE.